This T cell receptor beta chain was captured in a study of cytomegalovirus exposure and HLA in healthy donors. This clone was seen a handful of times. 60 Vbeta and 13 Jbeta primers were used in PCR. TCRdb's table, derived via immunoSEQ multiplex PCR, lists solely in-frame clones and lacks some. The table records about 99,000 clones, 65% to 85% of them present only once. Healthy people donating bone marrow made up the donors. CDR3 length equals 15 residues. The germline gives CDR1 SGHVS, CDR2 FQNEAQ. After removal of 5 bases from V and 6 bases from J, the junction contained 10 bases not matched to a gene.

The source of this sequence is a man in his forties in good health and CMV-seronegative. The sample comprised PBMCs. The chain uses TRBV7-8 and TRBJ2-1; 7 positions match TRBD1. This CDR3 reads CASSPRWDSSNEQFF. The CDR3 DNA follows: TGTGCCAGCAGCCCTCGGTGGGACAGCTCCAATGAGCAGTTCTTC. Variable domain in full (rest from reference TRBV7-8 and TRBJ2-1): GAGVSQSPRYKVAKRGQDVALRCDPISGHVSLFWYQQALGQGPEFLTYFQNEAQLDKSGLPSDRFFAERPEGSVSTLKIQRTQQEDSAVYLCASSPRWDSSNEQFFGPGTRLTVL.